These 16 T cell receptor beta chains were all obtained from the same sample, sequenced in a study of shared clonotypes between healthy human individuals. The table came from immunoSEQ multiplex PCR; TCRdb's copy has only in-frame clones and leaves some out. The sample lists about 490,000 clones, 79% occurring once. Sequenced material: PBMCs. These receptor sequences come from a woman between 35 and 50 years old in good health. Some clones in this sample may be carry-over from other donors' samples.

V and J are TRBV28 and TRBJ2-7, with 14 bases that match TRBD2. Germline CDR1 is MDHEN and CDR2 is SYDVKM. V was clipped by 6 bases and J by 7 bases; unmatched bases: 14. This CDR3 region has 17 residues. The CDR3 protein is CASSSGTSGRRRGEQYF. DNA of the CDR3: TGTGCCAGCAGCTCCGGGACTAGCGGGAGAAGAAGGGGAGAGCAGTACTTC.

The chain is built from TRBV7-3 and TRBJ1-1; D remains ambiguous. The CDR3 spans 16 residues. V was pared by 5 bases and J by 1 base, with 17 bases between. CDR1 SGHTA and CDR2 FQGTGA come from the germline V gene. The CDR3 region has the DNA TGTGCCAGCAGCCTTATAGGAGGTCAACAGAACACTGAAGCTTTCTTT. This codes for CASSLIGGQQNTEAFF.

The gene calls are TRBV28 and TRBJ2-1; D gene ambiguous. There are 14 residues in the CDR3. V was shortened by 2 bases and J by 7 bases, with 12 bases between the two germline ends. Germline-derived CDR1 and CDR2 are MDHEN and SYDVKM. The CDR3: CASSLTLGRNEQFF. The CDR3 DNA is TGTGCCAGCAGTTTAACGCTAGGGCGGAATGAGCAGTTCTTC.

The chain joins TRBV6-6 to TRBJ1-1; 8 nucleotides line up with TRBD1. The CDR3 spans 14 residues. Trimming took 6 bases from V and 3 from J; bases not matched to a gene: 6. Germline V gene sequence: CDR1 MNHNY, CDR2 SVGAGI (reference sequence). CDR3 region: CASSSTGEDTEAFF. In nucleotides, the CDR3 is TGTGCCAGCAGCTCGACAGGGGAGGACACTGAAGCTTTCTTT.

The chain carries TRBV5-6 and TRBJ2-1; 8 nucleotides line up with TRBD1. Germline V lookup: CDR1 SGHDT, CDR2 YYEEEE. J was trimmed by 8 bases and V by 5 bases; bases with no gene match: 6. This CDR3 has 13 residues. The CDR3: CASSSDRVDEQFF. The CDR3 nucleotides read TGTGCCAGCAGTTCGGACAGGGTTGATGAGCAGTTCTTC. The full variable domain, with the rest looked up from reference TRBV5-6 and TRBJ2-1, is DAGVTQSPTHLIKTRGQQVTLRCSPKSGHDTVSWYQQALGQGPQFIFQYYEEEERQRGNFPDRFSGHQFPNYSSELNVNALLLGDSALYLCASSSDRVDEQFFGPGTRLTVL.

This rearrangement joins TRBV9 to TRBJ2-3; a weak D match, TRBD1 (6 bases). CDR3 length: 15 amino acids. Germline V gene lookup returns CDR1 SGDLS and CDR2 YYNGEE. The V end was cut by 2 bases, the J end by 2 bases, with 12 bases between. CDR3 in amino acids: CASSVQWGPTDTQYF. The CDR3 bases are TGTGCCAGCAGCGTTCAATGGGGGCCCACAGATACGCAGTATTTT. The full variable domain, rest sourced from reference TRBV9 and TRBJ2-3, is DSGVTQTPKHLITATGQRVTLRCSPRSGDLSVYWYQQSLDQGLQFLIQYYNGEERAKGNILERFSAQQFPDLHSELNLSSLELGDSALYFCASSVQWGPTDTQYFGPGTRLTVL.

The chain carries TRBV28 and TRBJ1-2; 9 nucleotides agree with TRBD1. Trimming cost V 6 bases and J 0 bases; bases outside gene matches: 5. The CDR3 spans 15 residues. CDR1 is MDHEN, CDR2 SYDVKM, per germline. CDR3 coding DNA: TGTGCCAGCAGACAAACAGGGGGCACTAACTATGGCTACACCTTC. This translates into CASRQTGGTNYGYTF.

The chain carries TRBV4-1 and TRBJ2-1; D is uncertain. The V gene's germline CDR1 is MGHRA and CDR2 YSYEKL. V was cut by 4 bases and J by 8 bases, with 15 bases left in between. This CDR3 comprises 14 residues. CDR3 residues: CASSLMDRTHEQFF. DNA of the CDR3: TGCGCCAGCAGCCTCATGGATAGGACCCATGAGCAGTTCTTC.

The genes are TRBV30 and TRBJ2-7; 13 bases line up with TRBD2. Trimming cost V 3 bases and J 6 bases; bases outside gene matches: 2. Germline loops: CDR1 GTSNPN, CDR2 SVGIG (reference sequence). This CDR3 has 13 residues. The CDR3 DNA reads TGTGCCTGGAGACTAGCGGGAGGGACCGAGCAGTACTTC. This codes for CAWRLAGGTEQYF.

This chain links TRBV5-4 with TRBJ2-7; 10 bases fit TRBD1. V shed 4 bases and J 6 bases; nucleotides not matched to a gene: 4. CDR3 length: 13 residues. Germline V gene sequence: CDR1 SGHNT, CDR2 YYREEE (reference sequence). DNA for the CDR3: TGTGCCAGCAGCATGGGACAGGGGAGCGAGCAGTACTTC. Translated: CASSMGQGSEQYF.

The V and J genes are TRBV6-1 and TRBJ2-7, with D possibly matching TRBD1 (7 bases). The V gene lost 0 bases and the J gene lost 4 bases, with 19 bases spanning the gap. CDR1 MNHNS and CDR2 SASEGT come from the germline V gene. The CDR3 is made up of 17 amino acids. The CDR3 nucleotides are TGTGCCAGCAGTGAAGCGTGGGGCAGGGGGAGGATGTACGAGCAGTACTTC. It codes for CASSEAWGRGRMYEQYF.

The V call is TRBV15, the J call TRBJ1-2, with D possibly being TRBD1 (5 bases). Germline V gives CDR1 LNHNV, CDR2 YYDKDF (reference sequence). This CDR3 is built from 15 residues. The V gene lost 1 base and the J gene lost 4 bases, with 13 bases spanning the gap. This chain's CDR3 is CATSRGREGIYGYTF. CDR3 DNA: TGTGCCACCAGCAGAGGCCGCGAGGGGATCTATGGCTACACCTTC.

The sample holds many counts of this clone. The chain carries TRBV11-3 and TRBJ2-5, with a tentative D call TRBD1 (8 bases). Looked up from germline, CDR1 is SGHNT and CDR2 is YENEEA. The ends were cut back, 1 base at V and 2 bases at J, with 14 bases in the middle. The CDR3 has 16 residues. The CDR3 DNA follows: TGTGCCAGCAGCTTAGGGGGAGGGACAGGACAAGAGACCCAGTACTTC. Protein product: CASSLGGGTGQETQYF.

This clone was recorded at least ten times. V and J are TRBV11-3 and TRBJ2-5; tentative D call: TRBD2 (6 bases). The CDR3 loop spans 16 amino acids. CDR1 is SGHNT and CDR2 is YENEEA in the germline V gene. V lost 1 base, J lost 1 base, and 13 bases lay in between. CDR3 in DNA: TGTGCCAGCAGCTTAGGGGCCGGGACTCCCCAAGAGACCCAGTACTTC. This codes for CASSLGAGTPQETQYF.

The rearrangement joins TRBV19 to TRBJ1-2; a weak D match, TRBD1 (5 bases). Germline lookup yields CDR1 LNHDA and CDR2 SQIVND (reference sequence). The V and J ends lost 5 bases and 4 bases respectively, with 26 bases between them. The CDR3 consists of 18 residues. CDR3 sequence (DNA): TGTGCCAGTAGTTCCCGCTCCTCCATTAACAGGAATCGCTATGGCTACACCTTC. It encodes CASSSRSSINRNRYGYTF. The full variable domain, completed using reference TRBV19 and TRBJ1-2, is DGGITQSPKYLFRKEGQNVTLSCEQNLNHDAMYWYRQDPGQGLRLIYYSQIVNDFQKGDIAEGYSVSREKKESFPLTVTSAQKNPTAFYLCASSSRSSINRNRYGYTFGSGTRLTVV.

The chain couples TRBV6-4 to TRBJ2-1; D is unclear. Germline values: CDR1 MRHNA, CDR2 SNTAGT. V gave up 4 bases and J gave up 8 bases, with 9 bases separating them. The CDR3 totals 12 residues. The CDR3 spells CASSALGDEQFF. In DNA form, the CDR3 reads TGTGCCAGCAGTGCTCTTGGGGATGAGCAGTTCTTC.